The 25 T cell receptor beta chains presented below share a single source sample, sequenced in a study of cytomegalovirus exposure and HLA in healthy donors. With 60 Vbeta and 13 Jbeta primers, the PCR was carried out. The method was immunoSEQ multiplex PCR; TCRdb's version includes in-frame clones alone and lacks a portion of them. The table records approximately 190,000 clones, around 78% of them present only once. Input material: PBMCs. These TCRs come from a woman aged 25 to 39 in good health and CMV-seropositive.

The chain has TRBV27 and TRBJ2-1; TRBD1 agrees at 7 bases. With 4 bases clipped from V and 7 bases from J, the junction kept 13 bases outside the gene matches. The germline gives CDR1 MNHEY, CDR2 SMNVEV (reference sequence). The CDR3 consists of 16 residues. CDR3 loop: CASSSHSGTARNEQFF. CDR3 nucleotides: TGTGCCAGCAGTTCCCACTCCGGGACAGCAAGGAATGAGCAGTTCTTC.

This clone was observed a handful of times. The rearrangement joins TRBV30 to TRBJ2-7; D unresolved. CDR1 GTSNPN and CDR2 SVGIG come from the germline V gene (reference sequence). The V and J ends lost 4 bases and 2 bases respectively, with 18 bases between them. The length of the CDR3 is 15 residues. Written as DNA, the CDR3 is TGTGCCTGGACCCGCTCTGGCAGGCCCCCCTACGAGCAGTACTTC. It codes for CAWTRSGRPPYEQYF.

This clone was seen once. The chain couples TRBV7-8 to TRBJ2-7, with a possible D match to TRBD2 (6 bases). Trimming took 1 base from V and 6 from J, leaving 7 bases between them. Germline V gene sequence: CDR1 SGHVS, CDR2 FQNEAQ. This CDR3 is built from 12 residues. This CDR3 is CASSLVGLEQYF. CDR3 sequence (DNA): TGTGCCAGCAGCTTAGTGGGACTCGAGCAGTACTTC.

This sequence joins TRBV5-6 and TRBJ1-2, with a tentative D call TRBD1 (6 bases). The CDR3 covers 14 residues. V was trimmed by 0 bases and J by 5 bases, leaving 11 bases between them. Germline-derived CDR1 and CDR2 are SGHDT and YYEEEE. CDR3 DNA sequence: TGTGCCAGCAGCTTGGGTGACAGGTTATATGGCTACACCTTC. Its protein product is CASSLGDRLYGYTF.

CDR3 residues: CSVETPGTGGNEQFF. The CDR3 bases are TGCAGCGTTGAAACCCCCGGGACAGGGGGCAATGAGCAGTTCTTC. The chain has TRBV29-1 and TRBJ2-1, with 11 bases matching TRBD1. Trimming at V came to 2 bases and at J to 6 bases, leaving 6 bases not matched to a gene. Per the germline V gene, CDR1 is SQVTM and CDR2 is ANQGSEA. CDR3 length equals 15 residues.

The rearrangement joins TRBV21-1 to TRBJ1-2; the table's D gene call, TRBD1, was not cross checked with the DNA. TRBV21-1 is described as a pseudogene. The CDR3 extends over 14 amino acids. The CDR3 DNA sequence: TGTGCCAGCAGCTACCGAGACAGTCTCTATGGCTACACCTTC. This translates into CASSYRDSLYGYTF.

The J gene is TRBJ1-1, the V gene TRBV11-3; D not resolved. Per germline, CDR1 SGHNT and CDR2 YENEEA. The V and J ends lost 5 bases and 6 bases respectively, with 16 bases between them. The CDR3 consists of 14 residues. The CDR3 protein is CASSPGNGGAEAFF. The CDR3 nucleotides are TGTGCCAGCAGCCCGGGGAATGGAGGCGCTGAAGCTTTCTTT.

The chain recombines TRBV10-1 with TRBJ1-1; D is undetermined. The CDR3 totals 14 residues. CDR1 is WNHNN, CDR2 SYGVQD, per germline (reference sequence). V gave up 0 bases and J gave up 0 bases, with 5 bases separating them. CDR3 DNA sequence: TGCGCCAGCAGTGAGTCGTATATGAACACTGAAGCTTTCTTT. Protein product: CASSESYMNTEAFF.

The V gene is TRBV6-5, the J gene TRBJ2-3; 9 bases are a match to TRBD1. V gave up 2 bases and J gave up 2 bases; unmatched junction bases: 5. The length of the CDR3 is 16 residues. Germline CDR1 is MNHEY and CDR2 is SVGAGI. CDR3 coding DNA: TGTGCCAGCAGTTACGGGGGACAGGGCTTCACAGATACGCAGTATTTT. Its protein product is CASSYGGQGFTDTQYF.

This chain uses TRBV4-1 with TRBJ2-3, with 9 bases that match TRBD2. Germline V lookup: CDR1 MGHRA, CDR2 YSYEKL. Trimming cost V 4 bases and J 2 bases; bases outside gene matches: 13. This CDR3 region has 18 residues. The CDR3 here is CASSLLRGGNLNTDTQYF. In nucleotides, the CDR3 is TGCGCCAGCAGCCTTTTGCGGGGGGGAAATTTAAACACAGATACGCAGTATTTT.

This clone was recorded once. The V gene is TRBV19, the J gene TRBJ1-1; D gene uncertain. Trimming cost V 5 bases and J 1 base, with 11 bases left between them. The CDR3 contains 14 residues. Looked up from germline, CDR1 is LNHDA and CDR2 is SQIVND (reference sequence). The CDR3 nucleotides are TGTGCCAGTAGTTACGGTTCTGCGAACACTGAAGCTTTCTTT. This codes for CASSYGSANTEAFF.

The chain carries TRBV12-5 and TRBJ2-1, with 7 bases lining up with TRBD2. Germline-derived CDR1 and CDR2 are LGHNT and FRNRAP. The CDR3 has 15 amino acids. The V and J ends lost 0 bases and 7 bases, in that order; junction bases with no gene match: 6. The CDR3 bases are TGTGCTAGTGGTTTGGTAGGGTTCGGGAGGAATGAGCAGTTCTTC. As protein: CASGLVGFGRNEQFF. The variable domain in full, completed from reference TRBV12-5 and TRBJ2-1, reads DARVTQTPRHKVTEMGQEVTMRCQPILGHNTVFWYRQTMMQGLELLAYFRNRAPLDDSGMPKDRFSAEMPDATLATLKIQPSEPRDSAVYFCASGLVGFGRNEQFFGPGTRLTVL.

The rearrangement links TRBV19 to TRBJ2-1; 8 bases fit TRBD2. Trimming cost V 5 bases and J 8 bases; bases outside gene matches: 8. The CDR3 is 14 amino acids. Germline V gene lookup returns CDR1 LNHDA and CDR2 SQIVND (reference sequence). CDR3 DNA: TGTGCCAGTAGTCAAACGGGGGGGACATATGAGCAGTTCTTC. Encoded protein: CASSQTGGTYEQFF.

V and J are TRBV9 and TRBJ2-1, with TRBD1 matching 7 bases. CDR1 is SGDLS and CDR2 is YYNGEE in the germline V gene. The CDR3 consists of 14 residues. Trimming took 6 bases from V and 8 from J; bases not matched to a gene: 11. The CDR3 DNA follows: TGTGCCAGCACCCGGGACAGCCTCAGCCATGAGCAGTTCTTC. It yields the protein CASTRDSLSHEQFF.

The chain is built from TRBV19 and TRBJ1-4; tentatively, D is TRBD1 (6 bases). Trimming took off 7 bases at V and 7 bases at J, with 13 bases between the two ends. This CDR3 comprises 13 residues. Germline CDR1 LNHDA, CDR2 SQIVND (reference sequence). CDR3 loop: CASKGDVGEKLFF. The CDR3 DNA reads as TGTGCCAGTAAGGGGGATGTCGGTGAAAAACTGTTTTTT.

The V call is TRBV21-1, the J call TRBJ2-3; the table assigns TRBD2, which was not confirmed against the DNA. TRBV21-1 is shown as a pseudogene. The CDR3 consists of 15 residues. The CDR3 protein is CASSNGLRGEDTQYF. The CDR3 DNA reads TGTGCCAGCAGCAACGGGCTACGGGGAGAAGATACGCAGTATTTT.

This chain joins TRBV11-2 and TRBJ1-3; D is unresolved. This CDR3 comprises 13 residues. Deletions cut 3 bases from V and 4 bases from J, with 7 bases between. The germline V gene encodes CDR1 SGHAT and CDR2 FQNNGV. CDR3 nucleotides: TGTGCCAGCAGCTTTGGAGCGGGAAACACCATATATTTT. Amino acid sequence: CASSFGAGNTIYF.

This clone has only one observation. The chain combines TRBV28 with TRBJ2-1; D gene ambiguous. Germline V gene lookup returns CDR1 MDHEN and CDR2 SYDVKM. The CDR3 is 16 amino acids. V dropped 5 bases and J dropped 0 bases, with 14 bases sitting between them. CDR3 DNA sequence: TGTGCCAGCAGTCCATCCGCAGGAAACTCCTACAATGAGCAGTTCTTC. It translates to CASSPSAGNSYNEQFF.

The V gene is TRBV27, the J gene TRBJ1-1, with 7 bases lining up with TRBD1. Trimming at V came to 6 bases and at J to 4 bases, leaving 8 bases not matched to a gene. The CDR3 spans 14 residues. Germline lookup yields CDR1 MNHEY and CDR2 SMNVEV (reference sequence). CDR3 DNA sequence: TGTGCCAGCAGAAACAGGGGTTTTTTCACTGAAGCTTTCTTT. Encoded protein: CASRNRGFFTEAFF.

CDR3 residues: CASSSGTGRNTEAFF. The CDR3 nucleotides are TGTGCCAGCAGCTCGGGGACAGGGAGGAACACTGAAGCTTTCTTT. J is TRBJ1-1 and V is TRBV13, with TRBD1 matching over 9 bases. CDR1 is PRHDT and CDR2 is FYEKMQ in the germline V gene (reference sequence). The ends lost 4 bases at V and 1 base at J; junction bases unmatched: 4. The CDR3 runs to 15 residues.

The rearrangement uses TRBV12-5 and TRBJ2-3; D gene unclear. Trimming left V 1 base short and J 4 bases short, with 9 bases between. This CDR3 is built from 14 residues. Per germline, CDR1 LGHNT and CDR2 FRNRAP. The CDR3 protein is CASGLDLSADTQYF. In nucleotides, the CDR3 is TGTGCTAGTGGTTTGGACTTAAGCGCAGATACGCAGTATTTT.

The chain uses TRBV4-3 and TRBJ1-5; D not certain. The CDR3 runs 14 residues. Germline V gene data show CDR1 as LGHNA and CDR2 as YSLEER. V was trimmed by 0 bases and J by 5 bases, leaving 8 bases between them. This CDR3 is CASSQDMLYQPQHF. The DNA for the CDR3 is TGCGCCAGCAGCCAAGATATGTTGTATCAGCCCCAGCATTTT.

The sample holds one count of this clone. The DNA for the CDR3 is TGTGCCAGTAGTCTAGGCGGGGGGGCAGATACGCAGTATTTT. It is translated as CASSLGGGADTQYF. The rearrangement links TRBV19 to TRBJ2-3; 9 bases align to TRBD2. Germline V gene lookup returns CDR1 LNHDA and CDR2 SQIVND (reference sequence). With 5 bases clipped from V and 4 bases from J, the junction kept 4 bases outside the gene matches. The CDR3 consists of 14 residues.

The chain employs TRBV4-3 and TRBJ2-5; 8 nucleotides line up with TRBD2. CDR3 length: 15 residues. Per germline, CDR1 LGHNA and CDR2 YSLEER. The J segment lost 6 bases and the V segment lost 0 bases, leaving 6 bases of the junction unmatched. Written as DNA, the CDR3 is TGCGCCAGCAGCCAAGAAGCCAGCGGGAGACAGACCCAGTACTTC. Its translation: CASSQEASGRQTQYF.

The chain recombines TRBV7-8 with TRBJ1-1; a weak D match, TRBD1 (5 bases). The CDR3 is 14 amino acids. Germline-derived CDR1 and CDR2 are SGHVS and FQNEAQ. Trimming shortened V by 2 bases and J by 6 bases, and 13 bases separated the two germline ends. The CDR3 reads CASSLNPSGSEAFF. The CDR3 DNA sequence: TGTGCCAGCAGCTTAAACCCGTCAGGGTCTGAAGCTTTCTTT.